A single sample gave rise to the 29 T cell receptor beta chains below, sequenced in a study of cytomegalovirus exposure and HLA in healthy donors (dated by TCRdb to 2017 to 2019). The library was produced with the immunoSEQ multiplex PCR assay. A mixture of 60 forward primers for TCR Vbeta segments and 13 reverse primers for TCR Jbeta segments was used in the multiplex PCR. The source is immuneACCESS, and TCRdb retained only in-frame sequences with V and J called. Part of the clones is not carried over; for the studies checked, unresolved V genes explain less than half of this, and the remainder is unexplained. This sample is represented by roughly 130,000 clones; 75% to 85% of them were singletons. The ten biggest clones cover 2.5% to 3% of the sample. Sequenced sample: PBMCs. These TCRs come from a man aged 30 to 39 in good health and CMV-seronegative.

The rearrangement joins TRBV28 to TRBJ1-1, with 7 positions matching TRBD1. The ends lost 1 base at V and 0 bases at J; junction bases unmatched: 14. The CDR3 sequence is 19 residues long. The germline V gene encodes CDR1 MDHEN and CDR2 SYDVKM. DNA of the CDR3: TGTGCCAGCAGTTTATTCCAGGGGGATGAATTTTGGATGAACACTGAAGCTTTCTTT. Protein sequence: CASSLFQGDEFWMNTEAFF.

The chain recombines TRBV4-2 with TRBJ1-5; TRBD1 matches at 7 bases. The length of the CDR3 is 15 residues. V gave up 0 bases and J gave up 5 bases; unmatched junction bases: 4. The V gene's germline CDR1 is LGHNA and CDR2 YNFKEQ. The CDR3 DNA reads TGTGCCAGCAGCCAAGATGGACAGGTCGATCAGCCCCAGCATTTT. It translates to CASSQDGQVDQPQHF.

J is TRBJ1-1 and V is TRBV5-6; D perhaps matches TRBD1 (6 bases). The CDR3 contains 15 residues. V was clipped by 2 bases and J by 1 base, with 12 bases between them. Germline V gene data show CDR1 as SGHDT and CDR2 as YYEEEE. CDR3: CASSFYREQNTEAFF. CDR3 bases: TGTGCCAGCAGCTTTTACAGGGAACAGAACACTGAAGCTTTCTTT.

Details on this clone: Distinct nucleotide sequences in the sample also encode this CDR3. This sequence joins TRBV28 and TRBJ1-1, with 8 bases aligning to TRBD1. CDR1 is MDHEN and CDR2 is SYDVKM in the germline V gene. The CDR3 consists of 15 residues. The trim removed 5 bases at V and 1 base at J, leaving 6 bases unmatched. This chain's CDR3 is CASSPGDRTNTEAFF. The CDR3 DNA is TGTGCCAGCAGTCCCGGGGACAGGACGAACACTGAAGCTTTCTTT.

The V gene is TRBV19, the J gene TRBJ2-6; D gene uncertain. V lost 7 bases, J lost 0 bases, and 19 bases lay in between. Germline CDR1 is LNHDA and CDR2 is SQIVND (reference sequence). The CDR3 extends over 18 amino acids. CDR3 loop: CASKLAGSQASGANVLTF. The DNA for the CDR3 is TGTGCCAGTAAACTCGCAGGTTCCCAGGCCTCTGGGGCCAACGTCCTGACTTTC.

The chain uses TRBV5-1 and TRBJ2-5, with D hard to call. V was clipped by 0 bases and J by 1 base, with 7 bases between them. Germline CDR1 reads SGHRS; CDR2 reads YFSETQ. CDR3 size: 14 residues. CDR3 nucleotide sequence: TGCGCCAGCAGCTTGGCGCAGGCCCAAGAGACCCAGTACTTC. Its protein product is CASSLAQAQETQYF.

V is TRBV28 and J is TRBJ2-7; TRBD1 is a possible D gene (5 bases). CDR1 is MDHEN, CDR2 SYDVKM, per germline. V shed 6 bases and J shed 6 bases, with 18 bases lying between them. The CDR3 extends over 14 amino acids. The CDR3 region has the DNA TGTGCCAGCAGCCGCCAGGGCCTCTCTCTCGAGCAGTACTTC. Protein: CASSRQGLSLEQYF.

The chain links TRBV19 to TRBJ2-5; tentative D call: TRBD1 (6 bases). The V gene lost 0 bases and the J gene lost 4 bases, with 6 bases spanning the gap. The CDR3 is made up of 13 amino acids. Germline values: CDR1 LNHDA, CDR2 SQIVND (reference sequence). CDR3 amino acids: CASSIDRGETQYF. In nucleotides, the CDR3 is TGTGCCAGTAGTATAGACAGGGGAGAGACCCAGTACTTC. Supplemented by reference TRBV19 and TRBJ2-5, the full variable domain reads DGGITQSPKYLFRKEGQNVTLSCEQNLNHDAMYWYRQDPGQGLRLIYYSQIVNDFQKGDIAEGYSVSREKKESFPLTVTSAQKNPTAFYLCASSIDRGETQYFGPGTRLLVL.

The rearrangement joins TRBV5-5 to TRBJ2-5; a possible D gene is TRBD1 (5 bases). The CDR3 extends over 14 amino acids. Germline V lookup: CDR1 SGHKS, CDR2 YYEKEE (reference sequence). V lost 4 bases, J lost 0 bases, and 10 bases lay in between. The CDR3 is CASSRRTNQETQYF. The CDR3 bases are TGTGCCAGCAGCCGCCGGACAAACCAAGAGACCCAGTACTTC.

This clone was seen more than once but under ten times. The rearrangement links TRBV10-2 to TRBJ2-5; no reliable D call. V lost 6 bases to trimming and J lost 1 base, with 9 bases between them. The CDR3 spans 13 residues. Germline V gene lookup returns CDR1 WSHSY and CDR2 SAAADI. The CDR3 is CASRTTSQETQYF. For the CDR3, the DNA is TGCGCCAGCAGAACGACAAGCCAAGAGACCCAGTACTTC.

The chain links TRBV27 to TRBJ2-7; 7 nucleotides line up with TRBD1. V was clipped by 10 bases and J by 3 bases; unmatched bases: 9. This CDR3 is built from 13 residues. CDR1 and CDR2 (germline): MNHEY, SMNVEV (reference sequence). CDR3 amino acids: CAINHGQDYEQYF. In nucleotides, the CDR3 is TGTGCCATCAATCACGGACAGGACTACGAGCAGTACTTC.

The rearrangement links TRBV27 to TRBJ1-4; TRBD1 is a possible D gene (6 bases). V was trimmed by 7 bases and J by 10 bases, leaving 22 bases between them. The CDR3 extends over 15 amino acids. Germline CDR1 reads MNHEY; CDR2 reads SMNVEV (reference sequence). CDR3 in DNA: TGTGCCAGCACTCAAAGACAGGCCGGGAGGGGAAAACTGTTTTTT. It yields the protein CASTQRQAGRGKLFF.

V usage is TRBV28 and J usage is TRBJ2-3, with TRBD2 matching 9 bases. V gave up 6 bases and J gave up 0 bases; unmatched junction bases: 4. The CDR3 length is 15 residues. The germline CDR1 and CDR2 sequences are MDHEN and SYDVKM. The DNA for the CDR3 is TGTGCCAGCAGCAGGCTAGCGGGAAGCACAGATACGCAGTATTTT. Translation: CASSRLAGSTDTQYF.

This clone has more than one count but fewer than ten. This chain connects TRBV6-5 to TRBJ2-1; 7 bases are a match to TRBD1. The J segment lost 0 bases and the V segment lost 6 bases, leaving 5 bases of the junction unmatched. CDR3 length: 15 amino acids. Germline V lookup: CDR1 MNHEY, CDR2 SVGAGI. In DNA form, the CDR3 reads TGTGCCAGCAGCCGGGACAGTAGCTCCTACAATGAGCAGTTCTTC. Translating it yields CASSRDSSSYNEQFF.

The gene calls are TRBV29-1 and TRBJ2-6; TRBD1 agrees at 8 bases. The ends lost 7 bases at V and 2 bases at J; junction bases unmatched: 4. Germline lookup yields CDR1 SQVTM and CDR2 ANQGSEA. The CDR3 extends over 14 amino acids. The CDR3 DNA reads TGCAGCGCTAAGACAGGGGCTGGGGCCAACGTCCTGACTTTC. The encoded protein is CSAKTGAGANVLTF. The full variable domain, with the rest looked up from reference TRBV29-1 and TRBJ2-6, is SAVISQKPSRDICQRGTSLTIQCQVDSQVTMMFWYRQQPGQSLTLIATANQGSEATYESGFVIDKFPISRPNLTFSTLTVSNMSPEDSSIYLCSAKTGAGANVLTFGAGSRLTVL.

This clone was detected once. The chain has TRBV27 and TRBJ2-7, with 8 bases lining up with TRBD2. The V segment lost 6 bases and the J segment 3 bases; nucleotides outside the gene matches: 13. The CDR3 extends over 16 amino acids. The germline V gene has CDR1 MNHEY and CDR2 SMNVEV (reference sequence). The CDR3 DNA follows: TGTGCCAGCAGGACTCTCAGCGGGAGTCGCTTCTACGAGCAGTACTTC. It yields the protein CASRTLSGSRFYEQYF.

This chain connects TRBV13 to TRBJ2-5; 10 bases match TRBD1. V shed 6 bases, J shed 5 bases, and the junction held 15 bases outside the gene matches. Per germline, CDR1 PRHDT and CDR2 FYEKMQ (reference sequence). The CDR3 sequence is 17 residues long. Written as DNA, the CDR3 is TGTGCCAGCAGATCCCGCTACGGGACAGGGGTACGGGAGACCCAGTACTTC. Its protein product is CASRSRYGTGVRETQYF.

This clone has a handful of counts. V usage is TRBV7-9 and J usage is TRBJ1-1; D gene ambiguous. The CDR3 sequence is 11 residues long. Germline CDR1 SEHNR, CDR2 FQNEAQ (reference sequence). Trimming took off 5 bases at V and 4 bases at J, with 5 bases between the two ends. CDR3: CASSGGTEAFF. CDR3 nucleotides: TGTGCCAGCAGCGGCGGCACTGAAGCTTTCTTT.

The J gene is TRBJ1-5, the V gene TRBV18; 7 positions match TRBD1. The CDR3 covers 16 residues. CDR1 is KGHSH, CDR2 LQKENI, per germline. V shed 1 base and J 3 bases; nucleotides not matched to a gene: 6. The CDR3 sequence: CASSPQPGTDNQPQHF. CDR3 DNA sequence: TGTGCCAGCTCACCACAGCCCGGGACAGACAATCAGCCCCAGCATTTT.

DNA for the CDR3: TGTGCCAGCAGTTTAGGGACTAGCGGGAGGGCCCACGAGCAGTACTTC. This translates into CASSLGTSGRAHEQYF. J is TRBJ2-7 and V is TRBV27; 16 bases match TRBD2. With V trimmed by 2 bases and J by 5 bases, 3 bases remained unmatched. The CDR3 extends over 16 amino acids. Germline V gene sequence: CDR1 MNHEY, CDR2 SMNVEV (reference sequence).

Concerning this clone: Other nucleotide sequences from this sample produce the same CDR3. This chain links TRBV29-1 with TRBJ2-7, with D perhaps TRBD2 (5 bases). The CDR3 loop spans 12 amino acids. V was shortened by 0 bases and J by 9 bases, with 12 bases between the two germline ends. Germline V lookup: CDR1 SQVTM, CDR2 ANQGSEA. The CDR3 DNA sequence: TGCAGCGTTGAAGATGAGAGGGCCGGGCAGTACTTC. Amino acids: CSVEDERAGQYF.

The rearrangement joins TRBV6-1 to TRBJ1-4; 8 positions agree with TRBD1. Germline V gene data show CDR1 as MNHNS and CDR2 as SASEGT. CDR3 size: 15 residues. The trim removed 4 bases at V and 3 bases at J, leaving 4 bases unmatched. The CDR3: CASSVDREANEKLFF. CDR3 bases: TGTGCCAGCAGTGTGGACAGGGAAGCTAATGAAAAACTGTTTTTT.

V gene TRBV6-1 combines with J gene TRBJ1-1, with D possibly being TRBD1 (5 bases). Germline V lookup: CDR1 MNHNS, CDR2 SASEGT. This CDR3 spans 17 amino acids. Trimming removed 4 bases at V and 0 bases at J, with 18 bases between. CDR3 bases: TGTGCCAGCAGTGCCCCGACGCGGGGCCCCATGAACACTGAAGCTTTCTTT. Its protein is CASSAPTRGPMNTEAFF.

This rearrangement joins TRBV7-9 to TRBJ2-5; 9 positions agree with TRBD1. Near its end, the DNA agrees better with TRBJ2-7, so the J call may be wrong. Looked up from germline, CDR1 is SEHNR and CDR2 is FQNEAQ (reference sequence). This CDR3 spans 17 amino acids. The CDR3 DNA sequence: TGTGCCAGCAGCTTTATCGGAGGACAGGGGAGCTCCTACGAGCAGTACTTC. Protein: CASSFIGGQGSSYEQYF.

The gene calls are TRBV4-1 and TRBJ2-3; 10 nucleotides match TRBD2. CDR3 length: 21 amino acids. The V gene end was trimmed by 1 base and the J gene end by 2 bases; junction bases not matched to a gene: 18. Germline CDR1 and CDR2: MGHRA and YSYEKL. The CDR3 here is CASSQVPPGLAYLPHTDTQYF. DNA for the CDR3: TGCGCCAGCAGCCAAGTCCCACCGGGACTAGCGTACTTACCCCACACAGATACGCAGTATTTT.

This clone was observed once. The gene calls are TRBV7-2 and TRBJ2-7; TRBD1 matches at 7 bases. J was trimmed by 6 bases and V by 5 bases; bases with no gene match: 10. CDR1 SGHTA and CDR2 FQGNSA come from the germline V gene. This CDR3 contains 14 residues. The CDR3 sequence is CASSANLDRREQYF. The CDR3 bases are TGTGCCAGCAGCGCTAACCTGGACAGGCGCGAGCAGTACTTC.

Here the CDR3 DNA reads TGTGCCACCAGCAGTGACAGGACGAGCACAGATACGCAGTATTTT. This encodes CATSSDRTSTDTQYF. This chain links TRBV15 with TRBJ2-3, with D possibly TRBD1 on 6 matching bases. Trimming removed 3 bases from V and 0 bases from J, with 10 bases in between. CDR1 LNHNV and CDR2 YYDKDF come from the germline V gene (reference sequence). The CDR3 is made up of 15 amino acids.

The chain links TRBV28 to TRBJ2-5, with TRBD2 as a possible D gene (5 bases). Germline V gene sequence: CDR1 MDHEN, CDR2 SYDVKM. Deletions cut 5 bases from V and 2 bases from J, with 12 bases between. The CDR3 sequence is 14 residues long. The CDR3 bases are TGTGCCAGCAGTATCCGACTACGACAAGAGACCCAGTACTTC. Amino acid sequence: CASSIRLRQETQYF. Filled out from reference TRBV28 and TRBJ2-5, the complete variable domain reads DVKVTQSSRYLVKRTGEKVFLECVQDMDHENMFWYRQDPGLGLRLIYFSYDVKMKEKGDIPEGYSVSREKKERFSLILESASTNQTSMYLCASSIRLRQETQYFGPGTRLLVL.

CDR3 nucleotides: TGTGCCAGCAGCCAGACAGGGGATCAGCCCCAGCATTTT. Its translation is CASSQTGDQPQHF. V gene TRBV7-6 combines with J gene TRBJ1-5, with TRBD1 matching 8 bases. The CDR3 is made up of 13 amino acids. J gave up 5 bases and V 5 bases, and 2 bases lay outside the gene matches. Germline assignment: CDR1 SGHVS and CDR2 FNYEAQ.